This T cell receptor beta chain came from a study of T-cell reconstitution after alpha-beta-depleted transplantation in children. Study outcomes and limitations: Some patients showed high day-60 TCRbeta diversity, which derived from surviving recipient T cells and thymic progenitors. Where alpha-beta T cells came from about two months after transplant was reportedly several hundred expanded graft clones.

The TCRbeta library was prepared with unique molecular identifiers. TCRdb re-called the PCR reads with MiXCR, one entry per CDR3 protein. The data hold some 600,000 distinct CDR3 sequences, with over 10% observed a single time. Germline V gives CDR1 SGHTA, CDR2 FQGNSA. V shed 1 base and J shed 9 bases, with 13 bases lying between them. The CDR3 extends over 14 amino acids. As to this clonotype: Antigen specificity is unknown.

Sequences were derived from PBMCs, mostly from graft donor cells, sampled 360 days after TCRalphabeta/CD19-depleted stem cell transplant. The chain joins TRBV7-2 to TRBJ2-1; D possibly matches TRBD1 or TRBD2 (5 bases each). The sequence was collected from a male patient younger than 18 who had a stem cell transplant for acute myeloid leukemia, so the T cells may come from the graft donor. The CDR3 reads CASSLVTGGGEQFF. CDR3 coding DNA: TGTGCCAGCAGCTTAGTCACTGGTGGGGGTGAGCAGTTCTTC.